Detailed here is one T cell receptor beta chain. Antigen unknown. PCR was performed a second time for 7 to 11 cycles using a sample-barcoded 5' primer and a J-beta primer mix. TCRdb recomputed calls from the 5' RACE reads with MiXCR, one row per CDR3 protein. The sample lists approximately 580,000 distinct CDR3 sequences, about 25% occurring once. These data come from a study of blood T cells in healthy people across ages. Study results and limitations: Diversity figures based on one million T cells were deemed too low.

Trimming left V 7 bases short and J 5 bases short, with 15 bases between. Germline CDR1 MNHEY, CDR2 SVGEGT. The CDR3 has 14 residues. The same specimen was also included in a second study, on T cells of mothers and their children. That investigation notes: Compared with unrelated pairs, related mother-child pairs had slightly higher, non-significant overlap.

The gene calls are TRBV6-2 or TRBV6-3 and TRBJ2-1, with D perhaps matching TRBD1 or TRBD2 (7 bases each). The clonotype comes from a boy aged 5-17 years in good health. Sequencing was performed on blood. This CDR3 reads CASITRGRDNEQFF. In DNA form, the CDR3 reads TGTGCCAGCATCACCAGGGGGAGGGACAATGAGCAGTTCTTC.